This T cell receptor (beta chain) was recorded in a study of CD8+ T cells in alopecia areata. The overall study: The tofacitinib course ran for 6 to 18 months and was followed by 6 months off drug. The SALT score measured affected scalp surface percentage in treated patients.

Germline CDR1 and CDR2: LGHNA and YSLEER. This CDR3 spans 15 amino acids. The trim removed 4 bases at V and 1 base at J, leaving 4 bases unmatched. Reverse transcribed after extraction, RNA yielded cDNA as the sequencing template. The table came from immunoSEQ multiplex PCR; TCRdb's copy has only in-frame clones and leaves some out. This sample carries around 200,000 clones, 53% of them seen once, and the ten largest clones take about a tenth. Indicated treatment: oral pan-JAK inhibitor, 5-10 mg twice daily. Researchers gathered lesional scalp punch biopsies and peripheral blood from patients with alopecia areata.

The origin of this receptor is a human donor with alopecia areata. The sample consisted of CD8+ T cells sorted from blood, taken at week 24, from a patient treated with tofacitinib. The chain combines TRBV4-3 with TRBJ2-5; 9 nucleotides match TRBD1. The CDR3 here is CASSRGQGPQETQYF. CDR3 nucleotide sequence: TGCGCCAGCAGCCGAGGACAGGGGCCCCAAGAGACCCAGTACTTC.